The entry below gives a single T cell receptor beta chain sequence along with its context. This clone was detected only a few times. The antigen it recognizes is unknown. No base qualities exist here, and no much larger clone lies one base off it. This sample stems from a study of T cell responses to AZD1222 COVID-19 vaccine (dated by TCRdb to the early 2020s). General notes on the study: AZD1222 recipients whose second dose came at about 4 weeks and those whose second dose came at about 12 weeks were combined into one group, since spike-specific TCR depth and breadth did not differ between the two schedules. A total of 240 or so trial participants underwent TCR sequencing, of whom 207 had received two doses of AZD1222 and about 25 had received two doses of the MenACWY control vaccine. Trial participants were enrolled into age subgroups of 18-55, 56-69 and 70-plus years, which contained roughly 140, 27 and 60 TCR-sequenced participants, respectively.

The CDR1 and CDR2 encoded by the germline V gene are MDHEN and SYDVKM. V is shortened by 5 bases, J by 14 bases, and the region joining them spans 19 bases. The CDR3 numbers 13 residues from cysteine through phenylalanine. The CDR3 DNA has 39 bases and is translated from base 1. The time point label for this specimen denotes: baseline before first vaccination. Samples from vaccinated people were obtained from the UK trials COV001 and COV002, which included a single-blind randomized controlled phase 2/3 trial of AZD1222 (ChAdOx1 nCoV-19) in healthy adults. Trial participant PBMC samples were collected at day 0 and day 28 after the second dose for TCRbeta chain sequencing. The CDR3 regions of human TCRbeta chains were subjected to immunosequencing. The original methods were these. Repertoire TCRs were checked for matches against a reference library of SARS-CoV-2-specific TCRs that had been generated using the MIRA antigen-specificity platform. Breadth meant the fraction of unique TCRs that were SARS-CoV-2-associated, whereas depth meant the fraction of total T cells that were SARS-CoV-2-associated. Using the MIRA data, each spike-specific TCR was mapped to the spike region that the TCR reacts to and placed in a CD4 or CD8 class. Log10-transformed breadth and depth values were compared by one-way ANOVA with Sidak's multiple comparisons tests. The clones in this table, taken by TCRdb from immuneACCESS, are in-frame only. Not every clone is retained; where verified, under half of the shortfall comes from an unresolved V gene, and the cause of the rest is unknown. V and J calls and clone size are as listed in that table; D and trimming were resolved from the DNA. Within this sample are approximately 60,000 clones, with about 70% of them counted one time only. The top ten clones comprise around 15% of the sample.

Points the paper makes about the study in general: Vaccine-associated CD4 TCRs spanned the whole spike protein, with dominant responses in regions 160-218 and 743-854. Because no day 14 peak-response samples were available, repertoires were characterized only after the peak T cell response. Epitopes outside the regions mutated in the B.1.351 and B.1.1.7 variants were reportedly recognized by nearly half of the unique spike-specific TCRs. After two AZD1222 doses, spike-specific TCR breadth and depth were significantly higher than at day 0 and than in MenACWY recipients. The 56-69-year group was small, and its depth increase did not reach significance, likely because of low power. Most participants were white British and females outnumbered males, and the authors suggested that clonal diversity may have been underestimated. Conclusions about previously exposed vaccinees are limited, since just six AZD1222 recipients were seropositive for SARS-CoV-2 at baseline.

Sequencing was performed on peripheral blood, taken on day 0 of AZD1222 vaccination. The TCR was taken from an adult in good health. Recombination joined TRBV28 with TRBJ2-1, with the D assignment possibly TRBD1 or TRBD2, given 5 matching bases for each. The CDR3 reads CASSHDSAPGKFF. The DNA reads TGTGCCAGCAGTCACGACAGCGCCCCGGGAAAGTTCTTC. Full variable domain (CDR3 extended with the reference TRBV28 and TRBJ2-1 proteins): DVKVTQSSRYLVKRTGEKVFLECVQDMDHENMFWYRQDPGLGLRLIYFSYDVKMKEKGDIPEGYSVSREKKERFSLILESASTNQTSMYLCASSHDSAPGKFFGPGTRLTVL.